The next 10 T cell receptor beta chains were all read from a single sample in a study of blood T cells in healthy people across ages. A second PCR, run for about 7 to 11 cycles, used a sample-barcoded 5' primer plus a J-beta primer mix. TCRdb itself ran the 5' RACE reads through MiXCR, one entry per CDR3 protein. The sample consists of approximately 1,700,000 distinct CDR3 sequences, about two fifths of them appearing once. Sequencing was performed on blood. Receptors were obtained from a human donor in good health.

The V and J genes are TRBV28 and TRBJ2-1, with D possibly being TRBD2 (6 bases). V was cut by 0 bases and J by 2 bases, with 17 bases left in between. Germline V gives CDR1 MDHEN, CDR2 SYDVKM. The CDR3 runs 18 residues. The CDR3 spells CASSLWGGGGTPYNEQFF. The CDR3 DNA reads TGTGCCAGCAGTTTATGGGGGGGTGGGGGGACGCCCTACAATGAGCAGTTCTTC.

The gene calls are TRBV2 and TRBJ1-5; tentative D call: TRBD1 (6 bases). V was cut by 3 bases and J by 6 bases, with 9 bases left in between. Germline lookup yields CDR1 SNHLY and CDR2 FYNNEI. This CDR3 region has 13 residues. CDR3 nucleotide sequence: TGTGCCAGCAGTGAGACAGGACGTCAGCCCCAGCATTTT. This translates into CASSETGRQPQHF.

Notes on this clonotype: Compared with germline, one end of the junction differs, possibly owing to a read error. This chain uses TRBV3-1 with TRBJ2-3, with a possible D match to TRBD1 (5 bases). CDR3 length: 12 amino acids. Germline-derived CDR1 and CDR2 are LGHDT and YNNKEL (reference sequence). CDR3 sequence (DNA): TGTACCAGCAGCCAGGGTCGAGATACGCAGTATTTT. Amino acids: CTSSQGRDTQYF.

This clonotype was observed a few times. CDR3 sequence reads: CSVIPALRYEQYF. CDR3 bases: TGCAGCGTCATACCAGCGTTAAGGTACGAGCAGTACTTC. V is TRBV29-1 and J is TRBJ2-7; unclear D gene. The CDR3 runs to 13 residues. In germline, CDR1 is SQVTM, CDR2 ANQGSEA. Trimming took off 6 bases at V and 4 bases at J, with 16 bases between the two ends.

V gene TRBV9 combines with J gene TRBJ2-5; the D call may be TRBD1 or TRBD2 (5 bases each). CDR3 length equals 13 residues. Trimming removed 0 bases at V and 11 bases at J, with 14 bases between. Germline V CDR1 and CDR2: SGDLS, YYNGEE. DNA for the CDR3: TGTGCCAGCAGCGTAGGAGGGGACCTGGAGCAGTACTTC. Translating it yields CASSVGGDLEQYF.

The V and J genes are TRBV24-1 and TRBJ2-3, with unresolved D. The V end lost 8 bases, the J end lost 2 bases, and 13 bases lay between the germline ends. Germline V lookup: CDR1 KGHDR, CDR2 SFDVKD. This CDR3 has 14 residues. The CDR3 bases are TGTGCCACCATGGACGCTTCACCCACAGATACGCAGTATTTT. This sequence encodes CATMDASPTDTQYF.

The gene calls are TRBV7-3 and TRBJ1-2, with no clear D. V lost 3 bases and J lost 6, with 11 bases in between. CDR3 length: 13 residues. The germline CDR1 and CDR2 sequences are SGHTA and FQGTGA. The CDR3 DNA reads TGTGCCAGCAGCTTGGGATTAAACGATGGCTACACCTTC. The encoded protein is CASSLGLNDGYTF.

This clonotype is a singleton in its sample. The rearrangement joins TRBV10-3 to TRBJ2-1; D unresolved. The CDR3 length is 15 residues. The V end lost 0 bases, the J end lost 10 bases, and 16 bases lay between the germline ends. Germline loops: CDR1 ENHRY, CDR2 SYGVKD. Here the CDR3 DNA reads TGTGCCATCAGTGAGTCAGGGCAGGCTCCCTACGAGCAGTTCTTC. Translated, it gives CAISESGQAPYEQFF.

The V gene is TRBV6-5, the J gene TRBJ1-1; possibly TRBD1 for D (5 bases). CDR3 length equals 13 residues. CDR1 MNHEY and CDR2 SVGAGI come from the germline V gene. Trimming removed 2 bases at V and 6 bases at J, with 10 bases between. This CDR3 reads CASSYGVGAEAFF. The CDR3 coding sequence is TGTGCCAGCAGTTACGGGGTGGGGGCTGAAGCTTTCTTT.

The chain links TRBV7-9 to TRBJ1-5; D is perhaps TRBD1 (5 bases). Trimming pared 5 bases from V and 3 bases from J, leaving 11 bases between. The CDR3 spans 14 residues. Germline values: CDR1 SEHNR, CDR2 FQNEAQ (reference sequence). The CDR3 is CASSRDGFNQPQHF. CDR3 bases: TGTGCCAGCAGCCGGGACGGATTCAATCAGCCCCAGCATTTT.